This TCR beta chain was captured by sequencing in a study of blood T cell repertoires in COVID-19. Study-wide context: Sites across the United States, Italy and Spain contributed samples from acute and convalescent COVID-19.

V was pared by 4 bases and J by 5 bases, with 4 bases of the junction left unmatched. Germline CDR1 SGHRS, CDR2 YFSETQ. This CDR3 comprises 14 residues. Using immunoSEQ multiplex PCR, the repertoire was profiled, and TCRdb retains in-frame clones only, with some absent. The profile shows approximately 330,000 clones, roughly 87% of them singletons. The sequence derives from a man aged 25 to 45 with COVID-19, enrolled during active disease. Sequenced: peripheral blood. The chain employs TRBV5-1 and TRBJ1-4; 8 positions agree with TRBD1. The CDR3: CASSPRQGNEKLFF. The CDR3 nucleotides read TGCGCCAGCAGCCCTCGACAGGGGAATGAAAAACTGTTTTTT. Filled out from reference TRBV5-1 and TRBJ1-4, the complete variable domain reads KAGVTQTPRYLIKTRGQQVTLSCSPISGHRSVSWYQQTPGQGLQFLFEYFSETQRNKGNFPGRFSGRQFSNSRSEMNVSTLELGDSALYLCASSPRQGNEKLFFGSGTQLSVL.